What follows are 5 T cell receptor beta chains derived from one specimen sequenced in a study of post-analysis software for immune sequencing data. No cognate antigen is known for these TCRs. Study conclusions and caveats: Included in a set of roughly five TRBV segments more frequent in patients than controls were TRBV5-6, TRBV5-1 and TRBV20-1.

Included in the TCR beta cDNA libraries were unique molecular identifiers. TCRdb called the PCR reads again in MiXCR, with one record for every CDR3 protein. The sample has about 810,000 distinct CDR3 sequences, about 57% seen once; the top ten hold approximately 4.2%. Material: blood. These receptors were taken from a girl aged 5 to 17 with multiple sclerosis.

The V and J genes are TRBV7-9 and TRBJ2-1; 9 bases align to TRBD2. The trim removed 5 bases at V and 6 bases at J, leaving 8 bases unmatched. The CDR3 loop spans 15 amino acids. From germline, CDR1 is SEHNR and CDR2 FQNEAQ (reference sequence). The CDR3 here is CASSASSGMVNEQFF. The CDR3 nucleotides are TGTGCCAGCAGCGCCTCTAGCGGGATGGTCAATGAGCAGTTCTTC.

The genes are TRBV2 and TRBJ2-7; no firm D call. The tail of the sequence fits TRBJ2-5 better, so the J call may be wrong. The CDR3 sequence is 13 residues long. Germline V gene data show CDR1 as SNHLY and CDR2 as FYNNEI. CDR3 bases: TGTGCCGAGGCTGTTGTGGGTGAAAAGACCCAGTACTTC. Encoded protein: CAEAVVGEKTQYF.

The sample holds a few counts of this clonotype. The chain has TRBV5-5 and TRBJ2-6; 8 bases fit TRBD1. The V gene end was trimmed by 4 bases and the J gene end by 2 bases; junction bases not matched to a gene: 2. The V gene's germline CDR1 is SGHKS and CDR2 YYEKEE (reference sequence). This CDR3 is 15 amino acids long. This CDR3 is CASSRDRTGANVLTF. The CDR3 nucleotides read TGTGCCAGCAGCCGGGACAGGACTGGGGCCAACGTCCTGACTTTC.

The chain carries TRBV24-1 and TRBJ1-2, with TRBD1 matching 7 bases. The CDR3 runs 13 residues. Germline V gives CDR1 KGHDR, CDR2 SFDVKD. V was pared by 4 bases and J by 2 bases, with 0 bases of the junction left unmatched. CDR3 in amino acids: CATSEGQNYGYTF. CDR3 sequence (DNA): TGTGCCACCAGTGAGGGACAGAACTATGGCTACACCTTC.

The chain links TRBV7-2 to TRBJ2-1; 11 bases line up with TRBD2. This CDR3 contains 18 residues. From germline, CDR1 is SGHTA and CDR2 FQGNSA. J lost 4 bases, V lost 5 bases, and 13 bases had no gene match. CDR3 DNA: TGTGCCAGCAGCCACTTCCCTAGCGGGGGGCGGAGGTACAATGAGCAGTTCTTC. Translation gives CASSHFPSGGRRYNEQFF.